The present entry profiles one T cell receptor beta chain with its context. Antigen unknown. This sample is part of a study of beta chain features in type 1 diabetes. The authors sorted CD4+ naive, central memory, regulatory and stem cell-like memory cells via CD45RO/CCR7/CD25/CD127/CD95/CD27. Per germline, CDR1 SEHNR and CDR2 FQNEAQ (reference sequence). This CDR3 is 14 amino acids long. Trimming took 2 bases from V and 0 from J, leaving 5 bases between them. The authors reverse transcribed all of the isolated RNA, so sequencing captured expressed TCRB transcripts. TCRdb's table, derived via immunoSEQ multiplex PCR, lists solely in-frame clones and lacks some. The sample shows around 290,000 clones, around 7.8% of them seen only once. Findings of the study overall: Shorter TCRB CDR3s, moderately but significantly so, were found in Type 1 diabetes patients in all four CD4+ subsets.

This TCR derives from a woman between 18 and 29 years old in good health. The chain combines TRBV7-9 with TRBJ1-5; no clear D gene. Sequenced sample: central memory CD4+ T cells from blood. CDR3 protein: CASSLSDSNQPQHF. As DNA, the CDR3 is TGTGCCAGCAGCTTATCTGATAGCAATCAGCCCCAGCATTTT.